The 4 T cell receptor beta chains listed next were all sequenced from one sample in a study of T-cell reconstitution after alpha-beta-depleted transplantation in children. During its preparation, the TCRbeta library received unique molecular identifiers. TCRdb reprocessed the PCR reads via MiXCR and lists one record per CDR3 protein. The sample has roughly 670,000 distinct CDR3 sequences, around 13% seen once; the top ten hold roughly 0.77%. The material was PBMCs, obtained before TCRalphabeta/CD19-depleted stem cell transplant. The receptors here all came from a girl aged 2 to 10 with congenital amegakaryocytic thrombocytopenia, due to receive a stem cell transplant.

The chain links TRBV5-1 to TRBJ2-1, with 8 nucleotides matching TRBD2. This CDR3 comprises 19 residues. Germline V CDR1 and CDR2: SGHRS, YFSETQ. J gave up 6 bases and V 5 bases, and 22 bases lay outside the gene matches. The chain's CDR3 is CASSNTRHLAGSWGNEQFF. The CDR3, as DNA: TGCGCCAGCAGTAATACCCGTCATCTAGCGGGTAGCTGGGGCAATGAGCAGTTCTTC.

In its sample, this clonotype was seen many times. The gene calls are TRBV10-1 and TRBJ2-1; perhaps TRBD2 as D (5 bases). The germline V and J ends were trimmed by 0 bases and 8 bases, with 17 bases remaining between them. Germline V gene sequence: CDR1 WNHNN, CDR2 SYGVQD (reference sequence). There are 16 residues in the CDR3. This CDR3 reads CASSESGGLLGDEQFF. DNA of the CDR3: TGCGCCAGCAGTGAGTCCGGCGGACTCCTCGGGGATGAGCAGTTCTTC.

The chain recombines TRBV5-1 with TRBJ2-7; D is possibly TRBD1 or TRBD2 (5 bases each). V was clipped by 0 bases and J by 2 bases, with 12 bases between them. Germline CDR1 reads SGHRS; CDR2 reads YFSETQ. The length of the CDR3 is 15 residues. CDR3 DNA: TGCGCCAGCAGCTTGGTATGGGACGGAACCTACGAGCAGTACTTC. Its translation is CASSLVWDGTYEQYF.

The chain combines TRBV3-1 with TRBJ2-7, with 12 bases fitting TRBD2. J lost 12 bases, V lost 2 bases, and 5 bases had no gene match. Germline CDR1 LGHDT, CDR2 YNNKEL (reference sequence). The CDR3 contains 13 residues. The CDR3 region is CASSQRLAGEVYF. DNA for the CDR3: TGTGCCAGCAGCCAAAGACTAGCGGGAGAGGTGTACTTC.